This TCR beta chain was sequenced during a study of cytotoxic CD8 clonotypes in ibrutinib-treated CLL. Study context: It was after a median roughly eleven months of treatment, range 6 to 36, that response samples were taken.

This clone turned up a few times. Its antigen is currently unknown. This CDR3 spans 15 amino acids. Trimming took 3 bases from V and 1 from J, leaving 11 bases between them. Germline values: CDR1 LNHDA, CDR2 SQIVND (reference sequence). Investigators sought sequencing depths of between 1 in 200,000 and 1 in 1 million T cells. Produced via immunoSEQ multiplex PCR; TCRdb's table is partial and in-frame only. The sample has roughly 100,000 clones; approximately 80% are singletons. Study-level points and caveats: Few clonotypes were public, and these shrank or held steady under treatment.

The receptor was isolated from a human donor with chronic lymphocytic leukemia. This chain joins TRBV19 and TRBJ2-3; the D gene is possibly TRBD2 (6 bases). Source: PBMCs, taken after 12 months of ibrutinib treatment. The CDR3 sequence is CASSMGLSGTDTQYF. CDR3 DNA sequence: TGTGCCAGTAGTATGGGACTTAGTGGCACAGATACGCAGTATTTT.